This T cell receptor beta chain was captured in a study of T cell responses to AZD1222 COVID-19 vaccine. The study, taken as a whole, reports: It was only after the peak T cell response that any repertoires were sampled. A mostly white British donor set with more females was recruited, and clonal diversity was possibly underestimated. Researchers report vaccine-associated CD4 TCRs spanning spike, with dominance at 160-218 and 743-854.

Concerning this clone: Its target is unknown.

Some clones are missing from TCRdb's copy, which holds only in-frame ones; the method was immunoSEQ multiplex PCR. The table has 100,000 to 150,000 clones, 89% seen once. Germline values: CDR1 LGHNA, CDR2 YSLEER. The CDR3 totals 16 residues. V shed 1 base and J shed 4 bases, with 13 bases lying between them. This TCR was sampled from an adult in good health. The V gene is TRBV4-3, the J gene TRBJ1-4, with D possibly matching TRBD1 (5 bases). This material consisted of peripheral blood, taken on day 0 of AZD1222 vaccination. The CDR3 reads CASSQAATGDNEKLFF. In nucleotides, the CDR3 is TGCGCCAGCAGCCAAGCGGCGACGGGGGATAATGAAAAACTGTTTTTT.